This T cell receptor (beta chain) was sequenced during a study of blood T cell repertoires in COVID-19. Recruitment covered about 26 US areas and drew participants whose ages spanned about 18 to 89 years. In Cohort 3, a recovered donor had either two negative PCRs, clearance, or symptom resolution. Per the study methods: Estimated nucleated cell counts came from reference gene primer amplification. The protocol was immunoSEQ multiplex PCR, while the TCRdb copy is restricted to in-frame clones and leaves out a portion. V, J and clone size reflect that table, while D and trimming were determined from the DNA. The sample lists a few hundred thousand clones; 70% to 90% were seen once. The length of the CDR3 is 13 residues.

The sequence derives from a man in his thirties or forties who had recovered from COVID-19. The chain recombines TRBV12-2 with TRBJ1-1; whether TRBD1, the table's D call, matches the DNA was not checked. TRBV12-2 is termed a pseudogene. Sequenced: PBMCs or T cells enriched from blood (not recorded which). CDR3 DNA: TGTGCAAGTCGCTTACCTACAGGAACTGAAGCTTTCTTT. Residues: CASRLPTGTEAFF.